The 24 T cell receptor beta chains in this list originate from one sample, sequenced in a study of blood T cell repertoires in COVID-19. Profiling relied on immunoSEQ multiplex PCR, and the TCRdb table lists in-frame clones only, not all of them. The sample yields roughly 68,000 clones, 65% to 85% seen once. Sample: peripheral blood. Source of these receptors: a woman in her forties or fifties with acute or convalescent COVID-19.

V and J are TRBV5-6 and TRBJ2-3; TRBD2 might be the D (5 bases). Germline V gives CDR1 SGHDT, CDR2 YYEEEE. This CDR3 has 13 amino acids. V lost 4 bases and J 5 bases, leaving 11 bases between the germline ends. The CDR3 nucleotides are TGTGCCAGCAGCCCCCCGGAGGTAGATACGCAGTATTTT. This codes for CASSPPEVDTQYF.

The chain uses TRBV19 and TRBJ1-5; maybe TRBD1 (6 bases). Per the germline V gene, CDR1 is LNHDA and CDR2 is SQIVND (reference sequence). The CDR3 totals 14 residues. Trimming shortened V by 3 bases and J by 6 bases, and 12 bases separated the two germline ends. The CDR3 nucleotides are TGTGCCAGTAGTATCACAGGGCTCGGTCAGCCCCAGCATTTT. Its protein product is CASSITGLGQPQHF.

By share, this clone ranks as medium-sized. The same CDR3 is also encoded by other DNA sequences in this sample. The genes are TRBV19 and TRBJ2-5; 12 bases align to TRBD2. The CDR3 covers 16 residues. V shed 1 base and J 0 bases; nucleotides not matched to a gene: 0. Germline CDR1 is LNHDA and CDR2 is SQIVND (reference sequence). The CDR3 DNA reads as TGTGCCAGTAGTATAGGGACTAGCGGGGACCAAGAGACCCAGTACTTC. Residues: CASSIGTSGDQETQYF. Based on the CDR3 plus reference TRBV19 and TRBJ2-5, the full variable domain is DGGITQSPKYLFRKEGQNVTLSCEQNLNHDAMYWYRQDPGQGLRLIYYSQIVNDFQKGDIAEGYSVSREKKESFPLTVTSAQKNPTAFYLCASSIGTSGDQETQYFGPGTRLLVL.

In its sample, this clone was seen once. The chain employs TRBV5-1 and TRBJ2-2; D is perhaps TRBD1 (5 bases). V was pared by 10 bases and J by 7 bases, with 14 bases between. The germline V gene has CDR1 SGHRS and CDR2 YFSETQ. The CDR3 spans 12 residues. CDR3 sequence (DNA): TGCGCCTCAGGGTGGACGGACGGGGAGCTGTTTTTT. It is translated as CASGWTDGELFF.

This sequence joins TRBV7-6 and TRBJ2-7; weak D call: TRBD1 (5 bases). The V gene's germline CDR1 is SGHVS and CDR2 FNYEAQ. The CDR3 has 13 amino acids. V was shortened by 4 bases and J by 3 bases, with 10 bases between the two germline ends. The CDR3 is CASSSRQSYEQYF. CDR3 coding DNA: TGTGCCAGCAGCTCCCGACAGAGCTACGAGCAGTACTTC.

The chain combines TRBV2 with TRBJ2-1; D might be TRBD2 (5 bases). The CDR3 is 13 amino acids. CDR1 is SNHLY, CDR2 FYNNEI, per germline. Trimming removed 4 bases at V and 10 bases at J, with 14 bases between. CDR3: CASSVDSVGEQFF. CDR3 DNA sequence: TGTGCCAGCAGTGTGGACTCCGTAGGGGAGCAGTTCTTC.

V is TRBV11-2 and J is TRBJ2-7, with D possibly being TRBD2 (5 bases). Trimming left V 7 bases short and J 3 bases short, with 16 bases between. The CDR3 sequence is 14 residues long. Germline CDR1 SGHAT, CDR2 FQNNGV. This CDR3 is CASTGSGRLYEQYF. CDR3 nucleotides: TGTGCCAGCACGGGGAGCGGCAGACTCTACGAGCAGTACTTC.

The J gene is TRBJ2-3, the V gene TRBV12-3 or TRBV12-4; D gene uncertain. The CDR3 has 12 residues. Trimming cost V 3 bases and J 4 bases, with 5 bases left between them. The CDR3 sequence is CASSFLSDTQYF. In DNA, the CDR3 is TGTGCCAGCAGTTTTCTCTCAGATACGCAGTATTTT.

The genes are TRBV4-3 and TRBJ1-2, with 9 bases fitting TRBD1. The V segment lost 0 bases and the J segment 5 bases; nucleotides outside the gene matches: 10. The germline V gene has CDR1 LGHNA and CDR2 YSLEER. The CDR3 has 17 amino acids. CDR3 coding DNA: TGCGCCAGCAGCCAAGAGAGAACAGGGGGCGCTCGGTATGGCTACACCTTC. Translation gives CASSQERTGGARYGYTF.

DNA for the CDR3: TGTGCCATCTGTGACAAACGGTCTGAAGCTTTCTTT. This gives the protein CAICDKRSEAFF. The J gene is TRBJ1-1, the V gene TRBV9; no definite D call. This CDR3 has 12 residues. The V gene lost 9 bases and the J gene lost 6 bases, with 15 bases spanning the gap. The germline CDR1 and CDR2 sequences are SGDLS and YYNGEE.

This clone was seen a single time. Mismatch with germline at one junction end may stem from a read error. V is TRBV4-2 and J is TRBJ2-4; TRBD2 matches 12 bases. This CDR3 region has 16 residues. Germline CDR1 LGHNA, CDR2 YNFKEQ. The CDR3 DNA follows: TGTGCCAGCCGCCAAGCTAGCGGGGGGGGCGGAAACATTCAGTACTTC. Its translation is CASRQASGGGGNIQYF.

The rearrangement joins TRBV7-3 to TRBJ2-1; D gene uncertain. This CDR3 is 15 amino acids long. V was clipped by 2 bases and J by 0 bases, with 8 bases between them. The germline gives CDR1 SGHTA, CDR2 FQGTGA. The CDR3 DNA is TGTGCCAGCAGCTTAGGTGCCAGCTCCTACAATGAGCAGTTCTTC. Residues: CASSLGASSYNEQFF.

This sequence joins TRBV28 and TRBJ2-3; D is ambiguous. Germline V gene lookup returns CDR1 MDHEN and CDR2 SYDVKM. The V and J ends lost 4 bases and 2 bases respectively, with 13 bases between them. The CDR3 is 15 residues long. The CDR3 sequence: CASSSPPKHTDTQYF. The CDR3 DNA follows: TGTGCCAGCAGTTCTCCCCCAAAACACACAGATACGCAGTATTTT. Drawing the rest from reference TRBV28 and TRBJ2-3, the complete variable domain is DVKVTQSSRYLVKRTGEKVFLECVQDMDHENMFWYRQDPGLGLRLIYFSYDVKMKEKGDIPEGYSVSREKKERFSLILESASTNQTSMYLCASSSPPKHTDTQYFGPGTRLTVL.

This rearrangement joins TRBV28 to TRBJ1-5; D ambiguous. The CDR3 spans 16 residues. Germline-derived CDR1 and CDR2 are MDHEN and SYDVKM. Deletions cut 4 bases from V and 0 bases from J, with 13 bases between. This chain's CDR3 is CASSSLGGLSNQPQHF. The CDR3 DNA sequence: TGTGCCAGCAGTTCCCTCGGCGGCCTTAGCAATCAGCCCCAGCATTTT.

This clone was seen just once. The gene calls are TRBV28 and TRBJ1-2; TRBD1 aligns across 8 bases. The CDR3 totals 14 residues. V shed 6 bases and J 4 bases; nucleotides not matched to a gene: 7. Germline V lookup: CDR1 MDHEN, CDR2 SYDVKM. The CDR3 is CASSPGQGFYGYTF. The DNA for the CDR3 is TGTGCCAGCAGCCCCGGACAGGGCTTCTATGGCTACACCTTC.

This clone was detected only a few times. This chain uses TRBV4-3 with TRBJ2-1; TRBD2 is a possible D gene (5 bases). CDR1 and CDR2 from the germline V gene are LGHNA and YSLEER. Between the trimmed V and J ends, which lost 0 bases and 10 bases, there was a span of 16 bases. The CDR3 is made up of 15 amino acids. The CDR3 loop reads CASSQEKLVTVEQFF. The CDR3 region has the DNA TGCGCCAGCAGCCAAGAAAAACTAGTAACGGTCGAGCAGTTCTTC.

The chain joins TRBV5-1 to TRBJ1-3; 8 positions match TRBD1. CDR3 size: 14 residues. Germline V gives CDR1 SGHRS, CDR2 YFSETQ. V dropped 4 bases and J dropped 6; count of bases not matched to a gene: 6. The CDR3 DNA sequence: TGCGCCAGCAGCCCGACAGGGGTGGAAAACACCATATATTTT. It yields the protein CASSPTGVENTIYF.

The V and J genes are TRBV7-8 and TRBJ1-2; TRBD1 agrees at 7 bases. From germline, CDR1 is SGHVS and CDR2 FQNEAQ. V gave up 4 bases and J gave up 2 bases; unmatched junction bases: 7. The CDR3 loop spans 15 amino acids. CDR3 sequence reads: CASSSGPGQNYGYTF. CDR3 bases: TGTGCCAGCAGCTCCGGCCCGGGACAGAACTATGGCTACACCTTC.

The count of this clone is one. V is TRBV21-1 and J is TRBJ1-4; TRBD1 was called by the table and not checked on the DNA. TRBV21-1 is flagged as a pseudogene. The CDR3 loop spans 20 amino acids. The CDR3 DNA follows: TGTGCCAGCAGCAAACTGGAGAGGACCCATACACAGGAAAGGAATGAAAAACTGTTTTTT. Protein sequence: CASSKLERTHTQERNEKLFF.

V gene TRBV25-1 combines with J gene TRBJ2-1, with a tentative D call TRBD2 (5 bases). The germline V gene encodes CDR1 MGHDK and CDR2 SYGVNS. This CDR3 spans 13 amino acids. The V end lost 7 bases, the J end lost 8 bases, and 15 bases lay between the germline ends. Here the CDR3 DNA reads TGTGCCAGCATATCTGTTTTGAGGGATGAGCAGTTCTTC. Translated: CASISVLRDEQFF.

The V call is TRBV19, the J call TRBJ2-6; D perhaps matches TRBD1 (6 bases). Germline-derived CDR1 and CDR2 are LNHDA and SQIVND (reference sequence). CDR3 length: 15 amino acids. V dropped 4 bases and J dropped 2 bases, with 9 bases sitting between them. The CDR3 loop reads CASSTNRAGANVLTF. In DNA, the CDR3 is TGTGCCAGTAGTACAAACAGGGCTGGGGCCAACGTCCTGACTTTC.

The chain has TRBV18 and TRBJ2-5; 8 bases match TRBD1. The germline gives CDR1 KGHSH, CDR2 LQKENI. Trimming removed 2 bases from V and 4 bases from J; junction bases left unmatched: 0. The CDR3 contains 13 residues. The CDR3 loop reads CASSPTGGETQYF. The CDR3 bases are TGTGCCAGCTCACCAACAGGGGGAGAGACCCAGTACTTC.

V is TRBV30 and J is TRBJ2-7, with 9 bases that match TRBD1. The junction had 11 bases not matched to a gene; V was cut back by 4 bases and J by 4 bases. This CDR3 region has 15 residues. Germline lookup yields CDR1 GTSNPN and CDR2 SVGIG (reference sequence). The CDR3 nucleotides read TGTGCCTGGACCCCCGGACAGGGGCTTTTGTACGAGCAGTACTTC. Translated, it gives CAWTPGQGLLYEQYF.

This chain uses TRBV11-2 with TRBJ2-5; TRBD1 matches at 10 bases. Looked up from germline, CDR1 is SGHAT and CDR2 is FQNNGV. With 7 bases clipped from V and 1 base from J, the junction kept 9 bases outside the gene matches. The CDR3 length is 16 residues. For the CDR3, the DNA is TGTGCCAGCACCATTGGACAGGGGGGATCCCAAGAGACCCAGTACTTC. It yields the protein CASTIGQGGSQETQYF.